What follows are 10 T cell receptor beta chains derived from one specimen sequenced in a study of cytomegalovirus exposure and HLA in healthy donors. Assay: immunoSEQ multiplex PCR; the TCRdb copy retains only in-frame clones and omits some. The top ten clones hold roughly 3.2% of a sample with approximately 70,000 clones, just under 95% of them seen once. The sequenced sample was PBMCs. These receptors all stem from a woman under 30 in good health and CMV-seropositive.

V and J are TRBV7-6 and TRBJ1-5; D not resolved. Trimming removed 5 bases from V and 0 bases from J, with 11 bases in between. Germline assignment: CDR1 SGHVS and CDR2 FNYEAQ. This CDR3 comprises 15 residues. CDR3 in DNA: TGTGCCAGCAGCGCCGCGGCGGATAGCAATCAGCCCCAGCATTTT. Protein product: CASSAAADSNQPQHF.

The chain is built from TRBV7-9 and TRBJ2-3, with a possible D match to TRBD1 (5 bases). Trimming stripped 1 base from V and 4 bases from J, with 9 bases between. The CDR3 extends over 14 amino acids. Per the germline V gene, CDR1 is SEHNR and CDR2 is FQNEAQ (reference sequence). In nucleotides, the CDR3 is TGTGCCAGCAGCTTAGGCCCCAGGGCAGATACGCAGTATTTT. This translates into CASSLGPRADTQYF.

This chain connects TRBV30 to TRBJ2-7, with a weak D call TRBD1 (6 bases). The CDR3 loop spans 13 amino acids. CDR1 GTSNPN and CDR2 SVGIG come from the germline V gene (reference sequence). V lost 4 bases to trimming and J lost 6 bases, with 16 bases between them. The CDR3 loop reads CAWKMLGASEQYF. The CDR3 DNA reads TGTGCCTGGAAAATGCTGGGGGCCTCCGAGCAGTACTTC.

The chain links TRBV21-1 to TRBJ1-2. TRBV21-1 is a pseudogene locus. The CDR3 length is 10 residues. The CDR3 is CASIGGGYTF. CDR3 nucleotide sequence: TGTGCCAGCATCGGGGGGGGCTACACCTTC.

This chain connects TRBV5-1 to TRBJ2-1; D unresolved. This CDR3 contains 13 residues. V was shortened by 0 bases and J by 7 bases, with 8 bases between the two germline ends. In germline, CDR1 is SGHRS, CDR2 YFSETQ. The CDR3 DNA sequence: TGCGCCAGCAGCTTGGGAGGTAAGAATGAGCAGTTCTTC. Translated, it gives CASSLGGKNEQFF.

The chain couples TRBV28 to TRBJ2-7; weak D call: TRBD2 (6 bases). Trimming cost V 6 bases and J 1 base, with 22 bases left between them. The length of the CDR3 is 17 residues. The germline V gene encodes CDR1 MDHEN and CDR2 SYDVKM. The CDR3 protein is CASRRGTTRLGSYEQYF. CDR3 DNA: TGTGCCAGCAGACGGGGGACCACTCGACTCGGGTCCTACGAGCAGTACTTC.

The DNA for the CDR3 is TGCGCCAGCAGCTTAAGCGGGCAAATACAAGAGACCCAGTACTTC. It yields the protein CASSLSGQIQETQYF. The rearrangement uses TRBV5-1 and TRBJ2-5; tentatively, D is TRBD2 (6 bases). Germline-derived CDR1 and CDR2 are SGHRS and YFSETQ. CDR3 size: 15 residues. V gave up 2 bases and J gave up 2 bases, with 13 bases separating them.

The V call is TRBV4-1, the J call TRBJ1-5; D perhaps matches TRBD1 (5 bases). The CDR3 totals 15 residues. Trimming left V 2 bases short and J 5 bases short, with 13 bases between. The germline CDR1 and CDR2 sequences are MGHRA and YSYEKL. The CDR3 DNA is TGCGCCAGCAGCCAACGGCAGGGCGATTATCAGCCCCAGCATTTT. Amino acid sequence: CASSQRQGDYQPQHF.

The chain links TRBV28 to TRBJ1-1; 7 bases agree with TRBD1. Germline loops: CDR1 MDHEN, CDR2 SYDVKM. J gave up 3 bases and V 10 bases, and 11 bases lay outside the gene matches. There are 14 residues in the CDR3. CDR3 nucleotides: TGTGCCACCTCAGGGCAGGGGGGTTACACTGAAGCTTTCTTT. It yields the protein CATSGQGGYTEAFF.

V usage is TRBV2 and J usage is TRBJ2-1; 7 bases line up with TRBD2. The CDR3 totals 12 residues. CDR1 SNHLY and CDR2 FYNNEI come from the germline V gene. V lost 6 bases to trimming and J lost 5 bases; unmatched junction nucleotides: 1. The CDR3 loop is CASRAGNNEQFF. In DNA form, the CDR3 reads TGTGCCAGCAGAGCGGGGAACAATGAGCAGTTCTTC.